This entry describes one TCR beta chain. No antigen is known for it. This sample was taken from a study of Graves' ophthalmopathy and Graves' hyperthyroidism. Study results and limitations: In blood appeared most of the expanded thyroid clonotypes whose frequency exceeded 0.001.

Investigators amplified TCR beta CDR3 regions from RNA transcripts. The library came from an HTBI-primed first-round RT-PCR and a second-round multiplex PCR. TCRdb ran MiXCR on the multiplex PCR reads and lists one entry per CDR3 protein. The table has about 500,000 distinct CDR3 sequences, 14% seen once. Having ophthalmopathy, the donors showed moderate-to-severe activity, CAS ≥3 and NOSPECS ≥4, with disease lasting under 3 months. Researchers turned away patients with other autoimmune diseases, uncontrolled infections, pregnancy or lactation. With V trimmed by 7 bases and J by 5 bases, 11 bases remained unmatched. The length of the CDR3 is 15 residues. CDR1 and CDR2 (germline): MNHEY, SVGAGI.

The sequence was obtained from a woman aged 30 to 39 with Graves' ophthalmopathy. Sequencing input: blood. The chain has TRBV6-5 and TRBJ1-2; 9 nucleotides match TRBD1. CDR3 protein: CASNFGTGYRYGYTF. The CDR3 DNA sequence: TGTGCCAGCAATTTCGGGACAGGGTACCGGTATGGCTACACCTTC.